This TCR beta chain originates from a study of T cells in Graves' hyperthyroidism and ophthalmopathy. Only a few counts were recorded for this clonotype. Antigen unknown. TCR beta CDR3 sequences were amplified from RNA transcripts. With the HTBI primer set, the TCR CDR3 went through a first round of RT-PCR. TCRdb called the multiplex PCR reads again in MiXCR, with one record for every CDR3 protein. The sample lists about 620,000 distinct CDR3 sequences; around 15% were seen once. Study-wide results and caveats: In blood, most of the thyroid clonotypes expanded above 0.001 were also present. Model predictions of ophthalmopathy came a median around 7.1 months before onset.

With 4 bases removed from V and 1 base from J, the gap between germline ends came to 7 bases. In germline, CDR1 is GTSNPN, CDR2 SVGIG (reference sequence). CDR3 length equals 12 residues. The chain joins TRBV30 to TRBJ1-2, with D possibly matching TRBD1 (6 bases). Sequenced material: blood. The TCR was taken from a woman aged 25 to 39 with Graves' hyperthyroidism. Here the CDR3 reads CAWTDSNYGYTF. The CDR3, as DNA: TGTGCCTGGACGGACAGTAACTATGGCTACACCTTC.